The sequence of this T cell receptor beta chain was determined in a study of control samples from healthy donors and cancer patients. Repertoires were generated with immunoSEQ multiplex PCR, while TCRdb's copy carries only in-frame clones and drops some. The sample holds 130,000 to 150,000 clones; roughly 90% are singletons and the top ten take around 4.9%. The ends lost 4 bases at V and 4 bases at J; junction bases unmatched: 7. Germline CDR1 is SGHTA and CDR2 is FQGNSA. The CDR3 is made up of 17 amino acids. This sequence joins TRBV7-2 and TRBJ2-1; 13 nucleotides line up with TRBD2. Sequencing was performed on blood. This clonotype was sampled from a man aged 25 to 40 in good health. CDR3 residues: CASSSPGTSGAYNEQFF. CDR3 coding DNA: TGTGCCAGCAGCTCCCCCGGGACTAGCGGGGCTTACAATGAGCAGTTCTTC.